The clone carrying this T cell receptor beta chain occurred many times. Germline loops: CDR1 SGHDT, CDR2 YYEEEE. Trimming cost V 4 bases and J 5 bases, with 13 bases left between them. This CDR3 has 13 amino acids. MiXCR, run by TCRdb on the RT-PCR reads, gives a single entry per CDR3 protein. The sample shows more than 550,000 distinct CDR3 sequences, 11% to 15% of them seen only once. Sequenced sample: memory CD4+ T cells from blood. V gene TRBV5-6 combines with J gene TRBJ2-7; possibly TRBD1 for D (6 bases). The source of this sequence is a female donor in good health, serving as a healthy control. CDR3 sequence reads: CASSLQGVHEQYF. The CDR3 DNA sequence: TGTGCCAGCAGCCTACAGGGAGTCCACGAGCAGTACTTC.